This TCR beta chain emerged from a study of T-cell reconstitution after alpha-beta-depleted transplantation in children. A TCRbeta library incorporating unique molecular identifiers was prepared. MiXCR, applied by TCRdb to the PCR reads, yields one record per CDR3 protein. The sample consists of about 830,000 distinct CDR3 sequences, less than 20% of them appearing once. This clonotype was seen many times. Its cognate antigen is unknown. Findings and limits, study-wide: Expanded graft clones numbering several hundred reportedly gave rise to alpha-beta T cells about two months after transplant.

The germline CDR1 and CDR2 sequences are SGHRS and YFSETQ. The J segment lost 2 bases and the V segment lost 0 bases, leaving 1 base of the junction unmatched. This CDR3 is built from 14 residues. The input for sequencing was PBMCs, mostly from graft donor cells, taken 360 days after TCRalphabeta/CD19-depleted stem cell transplant. This TCR came from a male patient younger than 18 who had a stem cell transplant for acute lymphoblastic leukemia, so the T cells may come from the graft donor. The V gene is TRBV5-1, the J gene TRBJ2-7, with TRBD2 matching over 8 bases. The CDR3 spells CASSLERGTYEQYF. CDR3 DNA sequence: TGCGCCAGCAGCTTGGAGCGGGGGACCTACGAGCAGTACTTC.